The clone carrying this TCR beta chain has just one count. Antigen: not known. The data were taken from a study of shared clonotypes between healthy human individuals. Study-level points and caveats: Estimated clonotype richness was generally higher in naive than memory subsets.

Naivety among CD8 cells was defined by CD45RO negativity and positive CCR7 selection, thereby excluding terminally differentiated effector memory CD45RA+ cells. V shed 3 bases and J shed 0 bases, with 8 bases lying between them. The CDR3 covers 13 residues. CDR1 is GTSNPN and CDR2 is SVGIG in the germline V gene (reference sequence). Sequencing used immunoSEQ multiplex PCR; TCRdb keeps in-frame clones, though not all of them. Of around 600,000 clones in the sample, 95% were seen once. This receptor was taken from a woman in her 30s in good health. The chain has TRBV30 and TRBJ1-1, with D unclear. Material: naive CD8+ T cells sorted from blood. CDR3 region: CAWSPMMNTEAFF. The DNA of the CDR3 is TGTGCCTGGAGCCCTATGATGAACACTGAAGCTTTCTTT.